This TCR beta chain was found in a study of T-cell reconstitution after alpha-beta-depleted transplantation in children. In this sample, this clonotype turned up a few times. Its matching antigen is unknown. Using unique molecular identifiers, the investigators prepared the TCRbeta library. MiXCR, applied by TCRdb to the PCR reads, yields one record per CDR3 protein. The sample lists approximately 500,000 distinct CDR3 sequences, around 27% occurring once. Germline loops: CDR1 LNHDA, CDR2 SQIVND (reference sequence). V shed 4 bases and J 8 bases; nucleotides not matched to a gene: 15. The CDR3 has 19 amino acids. Study outcomes and limitations: T-cell counts and diversity at one year following transplant were attributed mainly to newly produced T cells. Where alpha-beta T cells came from about two months after transplant was reportedly several hundred expanded graft clones. It was surviving recipient T cells and thymic progenitors that gave some patients high TCRbeta diversity at day 60.

The chain uses TRBV19 and TRBJ2-1; 15 bases fit TRBD2. The sample in question was PBMCs, obtained before TCRalphabeta/CD19-depleted stem cell transplant. The origin of this receptor is a boy under two years old with Wiskott-Aldrich syndrome, due to receive a stem cell transplant. This CDR3 is CASSTTHRGTSGRLDEQFF. CDR3 nucleotides: TGTGCCAGTAGTACAACGCACCGCGGGACTAGCGGGAGGTTGGATGAGCAGTTCTTC.